This TCR beta chain was sequenced during a study of blood T cells in healthy people across ages. A second 7 to 11 cycle PCR used barcoded and J-beta primers. TCRdb analysed the 5' RACE reads with MiXCR anew, one entry per CDR3 protein. The sample holds approximately 1,000,000 distinct CDR3 sequences; around two fifths are singletons and the top ten take around 14%. The receptor comes from a man aged 18-30 years in good health. The specimen was blood.

CDR3 DNA: TGCAGTGCTAGGAGGACCCAATGGGTTGATACCCAGTACTTC. It is translated as CSARRTQWVDTQYF. The gene calls are TRBV20-1 and TRBJ2-5; D remains unclear. Trimming removed 3 bases at V and 8 bases at J, with 19 bases between. The CDR3 extends over 14 amino acids. Germline lookup yields CDR1 DFQATT and CDR2 SNEGSKA (reference sequence).